The entry below describes one TCR beta chain. The sample holds one count of this clone. What antigen it recognizes has not been identified. The input lacks base qualities; no much larger clone sits a single base away. The library was obtained by the immunoSEQ multiplex PCR assay. For the multiplex PCR, a mixture combining 60 forward primers for TCR Vbeta segments and 13 reverse primers for TCR Jbeta segments was used. A multiplex PCR assay on genomic DNA amplified the CDR3 region of rearranged TCR beta genes. The amplified TCR beta libraries were sequenced on the Illumina HiSeq System as 87-base-pair reads. The paper's data handling went like this. Across the roughly 600 repertoires, a later analysis counted 80 million or so unique TCR beta chains, 9.5 million to 13 million of which were shared by at least two donors. To remove PCR and sequencing errors, raw reads were error-corrected and collapsed into unique sequences using a nearest-neighbor algorithm that merged closely related sequences. V, D and J gene segments were assigned by aligning CDR3 sequences to IMGT reference sequences. Each retained sequence needed at least a six-nucleotide match to both a V gene segment and a J gene segment. Rearrangements were classified as productive when the CDR3 lacked stop codons and remained in frame with V and J, and all other rearrangements were classified as non-productive. CDR3 was defined by IMGT convention, running from the second conserved V-encoded cysteine to the conserved J-encoded phenylalanine. Sequences without an unambiguous match to a single V gene segment were excluded from the earlier analysis of 500 to 700 of the donors. In an earlier analysis of a few hundred of the donors, V segments were called functional above 56.7% productive rearrangements and were called segregating when the between-donor standard deviation exceeded 5%. A statistical classification framework was built for diagnosing cytomegalovirus status from the catalog of TCR beta chain sequences. In a later analysis, V and J genes were assigned by comparing TCR nucleotide sequences against IMGT/GENE-DB human TR gene sequences. In a later analysis, CDR3 sequences and most-parsimonious VDJ recombination scenarios were assigned using the TCRdist pipeline. A later analysis defined each TCR beta chain by its CDR3 amino acid sequence plus V-gene family, and excluded reads lacking a unique V-gene family. To address suspected cross-contamination and a sequencing artifact, a later analysis removed roughly 580 highly shared, low-generation-probability nucleotide sequences. A later analysis calculated a clonal expansion index for each public chain from normalized within-repertoire ranks of inferred template counts. A later analysis computed generation probabilities with a VDJ recombination model fitted to out-of-frame rearrangements, and checked the results against IGoR. In a later analysis, hypergeometric tests were used to score TCR-TCR, TCR-HLA and TCR-CMV co-occurrence, with a repertoire-size bias correction applied to TCR pairs. In a later analysis, false discovery rates were estimated by permuting HLA or CMV assignments 20 times. In a later analysis, co-occurring TCRs were grouped with DBSCAN, and TCRdist sequence similarity was added when clustering was performed within HLA-allele-positive subsets. For co-occurrence clustering, repertoires with fewer than 30,000 or more than 120,000 public chains were excluded, along with five repertoires with anomalous nucleotide sharing. This is the immuneACCESS table as TCRdb keeps it, with only in-frame sequences that have V and J called. A part of the clones is gone; compared with another copy, unresolved V genes explain less than half, and the rest is unexplained. V and J calls and clone size are those listed in that table; D and trimming were worked out from the DNA. The sample profile shows roughly 120,000 clones; over 60% of them were found once. Around 3% of the sample belongs to the ten largest clones.

The cohort comprised approximately 700 healthy bone marrow donors. At the time of sampling, all cohort members were nominally healthy, though unrecorded immune exposures were likely present. The donor tested CMV seropositive, placing the donor among the 250 to 350 seropositive members of the cohort. Each donor provided a peripheral blood sample, and peripheral blood mononuclear cells were used for TCR beta sequencing. Genomic DNA extraction from the blood cell samples was performed with the Qiagen DNeasy Blood Extraction Kit. The data derive from a study of cytomegalovirus exposure and HLA in healthy donors (TCRdb year 2017). Study-wide context: According to an earlier analysis of 550 to 750 of the donors, roughly 180 million T cells yielded 90 million to 130 million unique TCR beta sequences and roughly 280 Gb of sequence data. An early release covering roughly 640 HLA-typed donors comprised approximately 300 gigabases of sequencing data and tens of millions of unique TCR sequences. Of the approximately 370 genotyped donors, 81% were placed in the genetic ancestry cluster associated with self-reported Caucasian donors. The study aimed to test whether signatures of past pathogen exposure could be identified by cataloging public T cell receptors. The study profiled the T cell repertoires of under 700 subjects by immunosequencing and related them to cytomegalovirus serostatus. Along with the approximately 700-subject first cohort, a separate validation cohort of over 90 different subjects was used. High-throughput TCR immunosequencing, statistical association of individual TCRs with disease status, and machine learning were combined to predict cytomegalovirus infection status. In a later analysis, previously published TCR beta repertoires from about 640 donors were re-analyzed and high-resolution HLA genotyping was added so that TCR occurrence patterns could be studied. In the later analysis, no new phenotypic data were used to find candidate immune exposures; instead, reliance was placed on TCR beta sequences and their occurrence across donors. An earlier analysis of fewer than 750 of the donors used high-throughput TCR beta sequencing to judge whether each TCR beta V gene segment behaved as functional or pseudogenic. Donor age, sex, ethnicity and CMV serostatus were compiled alongside the repertoire data. Genome-wide SNP genotypes for about 65% of the roughly 670 donors were used in a later genetic analysis, which treated that subset as a discovery cohort. Every discovery cohort repertoire had been produced on one sequencing platform. HLA typing covered class I and class II loci at four-digit resolution. The number of donors typed differed by locus, with about 629-630 for A, B, C, DRB1 and DQB1, about 500 for DQA1, approximately 580 for DPA1, and 400 to 490 for DPB1. Four or five DR-DQ haplotypes were treated as single units for association and clustering because of strong linkage in the cohort. On average, over 200,000 unique TCR beta nucleotide sequences were sequenced per donor among 398 genotyped donors of the cohort, with roughly 18% of those sequences being non-productive.

General findings and caveats noted by the study authors: In a later analysis, several top co-occurrence clusters were reported to appear linked to parvovirus B19, influenza, CMV and Epstein-Barr virus. Strong co-occurrence of HLA alleles, especially DR and DQ, made assigning TCR associations to individual alleles difficult. In a later analysis, HLA-associated TCR beta chains showed more clonal expansion and lower generation probabilities than non-associated chains that were equally common. According to a later analysis, most CMV-associated TCR beta chains appeared to be HLA-restricted, and the HLA associations seemed to be driven largely by CMV exposure. Some IMGT-functional V segments, including TRBV6-2 and TRBV6-3, could not be distinguished by the 87-base-pair reads and were therefore excluded. Only TCR beta chains were sequenced in this cohort, and the absence of alpha or paired-chain data limited detectable features. Most TCR sequences were seen in very few donors, while some public TCRs were found in many individuals. A further reported finding was that TCR beta sequences accurately predicted the HLA-A and HLA-B alleles for most subjects in the first cohort. An earlier analysis of approximately 600 of the donors showed that most TCR beta V segments appeared in productive rearrangements either about 87% or about 30% of the time, which broadly matched IMGT annotations. A group of highly shared sequence variants was considered likely to be a technical artifact of the sequencing pipeline. Correlated functional status among segregating V segments might reflect linkage disequilibrium, but an unknown experimental factor could not be ruled out. Cytomegalovirus status was reported to be diagnosed by the classifier with high specificity and sensitivity in both the original and validation cohorts. At a false discovery rate of 0.05, a later analysis linked roughly 17,000 TCR beta sequences to specific HLA alleles. In a later analysis, the rate of TCR association differed among HLA loci, with DRB1 alleles having the most associated TCRs and HLA-C alleles having the fewest. Roughly uniform sequencing depth across donors was assumed in presence/absence analyses, although this assumption may not hold. Immune exposure information for the cohort was limited to CMV serostatus. A later genetic analysis associated a missense DCLRE1C variant with V-gene and J-gene trimming of TCR beta chains, and an independent cohort replicated the association. Three of the identified cytomegalovirus-associated TCR beta chains were confirmed in vitro to be specific for cytomegalovirus antigens. HLA typing was unavailable for some donors at each locus, so association tests used only the typed subset. According to the authors, the approach could potentially be generalized to other disease states and immunological phenotypes. The study gave a list of 150 to 200 TCR beta chains associated with cytomegalovirus. A later genetic analysis reported fewer N-insertions in productive TCRs among donors in an Asian-associated ancestry cluster than the roughly 700-donor mean. Roughly 15 rarely observed V segments, including chromosome 9 orphons, were excluded from the earlier analysis of a few hundred of the donors because counts were too low.

From a lookup of the germline V gene, CDR1 and CDR2 are MNHEY and SVGAGI. The CDR3 contains 14 residues, cysteine and phenylalanine counted. Only the CDR3 part of the read is kept: 42 bases, read in frame from the first base. V drops 6 bases and J drops 0 bases, leaving 11 bases in between. The receptor comes from a woman aged 55-75 years in good health and CMV-seropositive. Sequenced material: PBMCs. The chain links TRBV6-5 with TRBJ1-1; no confident D gene assignment can be made. CDR3 reads: CASSYDTVNTEAFF. The DNA reads as follows: TGTGCCAGCAGCTACGACACAGTGAACACTGAAGCTTTCTTT.